This is a list of T cell receptor beta chains from one sample in a study of blood T cell repertoires in COVID-19. Method: immunoSEQ multiplex PCR; TCRdb's copy keeps in-frame clones and lacks some. The data hold roughly 300,000 clones, with roughly 86% observed a single time. The sequenced material came from peripheral blood. The receptors derive from a man younger than 30 with active or convalescent COVID-19. CDR3s include the opening cysteine and the closing phenylalanine or tryptophan. Fields, in order: D gene, CDR3 length, V gene, J gene, clone size, CDR3 protein, CDR3 DNA. The D gene is left open where the match is weak. The size of a clone is reported for some rows only, either as once, few or many, or as a class for expanded clones.

>-|15|TRBV5-1|TRBJ2-7|-
CASSLEAREAYEQYF
TGCGCCAGCAGCTTGGAGGCCAGGGAGGCCTACGAGCAGTACTTC
>-|12|TRBV4-1|TRBJ1-4|-
CASSLSGEKLFF
TGCGCCAGCAGCCTCTCAGGTGAAAAACTGTTTTTT
>TRBD2|15|TRBV4-1|TRBJ2-1|-
CASSLAGGAYNEQFF
TGCGCCAGCAGCTTAGCGGGGGGCGCCTACAATGAGCAGTTCTTC
>TRBD1|12|TRBV5-4|TRBJ2-5|few
CATNHRGETQYF
TGTGCCACAAATCACAGGGGAGAGACCCAGTACTTC
>TRBD1|15|TRBV19|TRBJ1-2|-
CASSSYHRGNYGYTF
TGTGCCAGTAGTTCCTATCACAGGGGGAACTATGGCTACACCTTC
>TRBD1|15|TRBV5-1|TRBJ2-3|-
CASSLGDRDVDTQYF
TGCGCCAGCAGCCTGGGGGACAGGGACGTAGATACGCAGTATTTT
>TRBD1|15|TRBV15|TRBJ2-1|few
CATSRVSGGYNEQFF
TGTGCCACCAGCAGAGTTTCAGGGGGCTACAATGAGCAGTTCTTC
>TRBD1|15|TRBV12-5|TRBJ1-1|-
CASGLVQGAYLEAFF
TGTGCTAGTGGTTTGGTACAGGGGGCTTACTTAGAAGCTTTCTTT
>-|13|TRBV6-5|TRBJ1-2|-
CASSREGRYGYTF
TGTGCCAGTAGTCGGGAGGGGAGGTATGGCTACACCTTC
>-|17|TRBV5-1|TRBJ2-1|-
CASSLKLWSESYNEQFF
TGCGCCAGCAGCTTGAAATTATGGTCAGAATCCTACAATGAGCAGTTCTTC
>-|19|TRBV10-3|TRBJ1-5|-
CAISESILIWTEHHQPQHF
TGTGCCATCAGTGAGTCGATTCTTATCTGGACAGAGCACCATCAGCCCCAGCATTTT
>TRBD2|15|TRBV19|TRBJ2-1|-
CASSVGGGSYNEQFF
TGTGCCAGTAGTGTTGGGGGGGGCTCCTACAATGAGCAGTTCTTC
>-|15|TRBV24-1|TRBJ2-7|-
CATSAQGLISYEQYF
TGTGCCACCAGCGCCCAGGGACTGATCTCCTACGAGCAGTACTTC
>-|13|TRBV19|TRBJ1-2|-
CASSIGGNYGYTF
TGTGCCAGTAGTATTGGAGGGAACTATGGCTACACCTTC
>-|12|TRBV15|TRBJ1-1|-
CATSLGLTEAFF
TGTGCCACCAGCCTCGGTTTAACTGAAGCTTTCTTT
>TRBD1|14|TRBV20-1|TRBJ1-5|-
CSASVGGRNQPQHF
TGCAGTGCTAGTGTAGGGGGCCGCAATCAGCCCCAGCATTTT
>TRBD1|19|TRBV9|TRBJ2-2|once
CASSVRPVAAGGRTGELFF
TGTGCCAGCAGCGTAAGGCCTGTCGCGGCAGGGGGTCGAACCGGGGAGCTGTTTTTT
>-|14|TRBV29-1|TRBJ1-2|-
CSVSNQGPGDGYTF
TGCAGCGTTTCCAATCAAGGACCGGGGGATGGCTACACCTTC
>TRBD2|17|TRBV6-2/TRBV6-3|TRBJ2-4|-
CASSYGLAGGPEYIQYF
TGTGCCAGCAGTTACGGACTAGCGGGGGGGCCCGAGTACATTCAGTACTTC
>-|12|TRBV10-3|TRBJ2-7|-
CAISTGSYEQYF
TGTGCCATCAGTACAGGATCCTACGAGCAGTACTTC
>-|16|TRBV21-1|TRBJ2-7|-
CASSKDLLRISYEQYF
TGTGCCAGCAGCAAAGATTTGCTGAGGATCTCCTACGAGCAGTACTTC
>-|13|TRBV20-1|TRBJ1-3|-
CSASGDSGNTIYF
TGCAGTGCTAGTGGCGACTCTGGAAACACCATATATTTT
>-|16|TRBV2|TRBJ2-7|few
CASIPGVATNSYEQYF
TGTGCCAGCATTCCGGGGGTAGCGACCAACTCCTACGAGCAGTACTTC
>TRBD2|17|TRBV11-2|TRBJ2-1|-
CASSLVVAGGQYNEQFF
TGTGCCAGCAGCTTAGTGGTAGCGGGGGGGCAATACAATGAGCAGTTCTTC
>TRBD1|14|TRBV11-2|TRBJ1-1|-
CASSYQGADTEAFF
TGTGCCAGCAGCTACCAGGGGGCGGACACTGAAGCTTTCTTT
>TRBD1|19|TRBV6-6|TRBJ1-1|few
CASSQPGVSLTGGVRRAFF
TGTGCCAGCAGTCAACCAGGAGTGAGCTTAACAGGGGGAGTCAGGAGAGCTTTCTTT
>TRBD2|17|TRBV2|TRBJ2-1|few
CASSELKGLALVNEQFF
TGTGCCAGCAGTGAATTAAAAGGACTAGCGCTGGTGAATGAGCAGTTCTTC
>-|15|TRBV7-9|TRBJ1-1|-
CATRSTREKRPEAFF
TGTGCCACAAGATCTACCCGGGAGAAAAGGCCTGAAGCTTTCTTT
>-|15|TRBV11-2|TRBJ1-2|once
CASSLNSGLNYGYTF
TGTGCCAGCAGCTTAAACAGCGGACTCAACTATGGCTACACCTTC
>-|13|TRBV2|TRBJ2-2|-
CASRGQPTGELFF
TGTGCCAGCAGGGGCCAACCCACCGGGGAGCTGTTTTTT
>TRBD1|14|TRBV27|TRBJ2-1|-
CASNPGQVYNEQFF
TGTGCCAGCAACCCCGGACAGGTCTACAATGAGCAGTTCTTC
>-|13|TRBV2|TRBJ2-5|-
CASTWRTEETQYF
TGTGCCAGCACCTGGAGGACTGAAGAGACCCAGTACTTC
>-|17|TRBV18|TRBJ2-7|-
CASSPPYRDKAAYEQYF
TGTGCCAGCTCACCCCCCTACCGGGACAAAGCGGCCTACGAGCAGTACTTC
>-|16|TRBV7-6|TRBJ1-1|-
CASSYRPTDENTEAFF
TGTGCCAGCAGCTACCGTCCGACAGACGAGAACACTGAAGCTTTCTTT
>TRBD1|14|TRBV10-3|TRBJ1-2|-
CAIRAGTGFYGYTF
TGTGCCATCAGAGCCGGGACAGGGTTTTACGGCTACACCTTC
>TRBD1|17|TRBV7-8|TRBJ1-2|-
CASSSKTGGSANYGYTF
TGTGCCAGCAGCTCGAAGACAGGGGGCTCAGCTAACTATGGCTACACCTTC
>-|13|TRBV6-1|TRBJ1-2|-
CASSERGGYGYTF
TGTGCCAGCAGTGAAAGGGGGGGCTATGGCTACACCTTC
>TRBD1|15|TRBV27|TRBJ1-2|once
CASSAETGQGYGYTF
TGTGCCAGCAGCGCCGAGACAGGGCAGGGCTATGGCTACACCTTC
>-|17|TRBV7-9|TRBJ1-5|-
CASSQEAGGYSNQPQHF
TGTGCCAGCAGCCAGGAGGCCGGGGGTTATAGCAATCAGCCCCAGCATTTT
>TRBD1|15|TRBV3-1/TRBV3-2|TRBJ2-3|-
CASSPTTGQGNTQYF
TGTGCCAGCAGCCCTACGACGGGACAGGGAAATACGCAGTATTTT
>TRBD2|15|TRBV6-5|TRBJ2-3|few
CASTLLAGGPDTQYF
TGTGCCAGCACCCTACTAGCGGGGGGGCCAGATACGCAGTATTTT